This T cell receptor (beta chain) was captured by sequencing in a study of glioma-infiltrating T cells after dendritic cell vaccination. Study information: Dendritic cells derived from monocytes and pulsed with autologous tumor lysate formed the vaccine.

Clones were read by immunoSEQ multiplex PCR, and TCRdb kept only the in-frame ones, dropping some. In the table there are around 100,000 clones, 80% to 85% of which are singletons. As for time point: after dendritic cell vaccination, including at tumor progression/relapse. The CDR3 is made up of 15 amino acids. From germline, CDR1 is MGHRA and CDR2 YSYEKL. With 3 bases removed from V and 7 bases from J, the gap between germline ends came to 15 bases. Sequencing was performed on blood, taken after dendritic cell vaccination. The TCR originated in a human donor with glioblastoma. The gene calls are TRBV4-1 and TRBJ1-4; TRBD1 is a possible D gene (5 bases). Here the CDR3 reads CASSHTQGGGEKLFF. CDR3 in DNA: TGCGCCAGCAGCCACACCCAGGGCGGGGGTGAAAAACTGTTTTTT.